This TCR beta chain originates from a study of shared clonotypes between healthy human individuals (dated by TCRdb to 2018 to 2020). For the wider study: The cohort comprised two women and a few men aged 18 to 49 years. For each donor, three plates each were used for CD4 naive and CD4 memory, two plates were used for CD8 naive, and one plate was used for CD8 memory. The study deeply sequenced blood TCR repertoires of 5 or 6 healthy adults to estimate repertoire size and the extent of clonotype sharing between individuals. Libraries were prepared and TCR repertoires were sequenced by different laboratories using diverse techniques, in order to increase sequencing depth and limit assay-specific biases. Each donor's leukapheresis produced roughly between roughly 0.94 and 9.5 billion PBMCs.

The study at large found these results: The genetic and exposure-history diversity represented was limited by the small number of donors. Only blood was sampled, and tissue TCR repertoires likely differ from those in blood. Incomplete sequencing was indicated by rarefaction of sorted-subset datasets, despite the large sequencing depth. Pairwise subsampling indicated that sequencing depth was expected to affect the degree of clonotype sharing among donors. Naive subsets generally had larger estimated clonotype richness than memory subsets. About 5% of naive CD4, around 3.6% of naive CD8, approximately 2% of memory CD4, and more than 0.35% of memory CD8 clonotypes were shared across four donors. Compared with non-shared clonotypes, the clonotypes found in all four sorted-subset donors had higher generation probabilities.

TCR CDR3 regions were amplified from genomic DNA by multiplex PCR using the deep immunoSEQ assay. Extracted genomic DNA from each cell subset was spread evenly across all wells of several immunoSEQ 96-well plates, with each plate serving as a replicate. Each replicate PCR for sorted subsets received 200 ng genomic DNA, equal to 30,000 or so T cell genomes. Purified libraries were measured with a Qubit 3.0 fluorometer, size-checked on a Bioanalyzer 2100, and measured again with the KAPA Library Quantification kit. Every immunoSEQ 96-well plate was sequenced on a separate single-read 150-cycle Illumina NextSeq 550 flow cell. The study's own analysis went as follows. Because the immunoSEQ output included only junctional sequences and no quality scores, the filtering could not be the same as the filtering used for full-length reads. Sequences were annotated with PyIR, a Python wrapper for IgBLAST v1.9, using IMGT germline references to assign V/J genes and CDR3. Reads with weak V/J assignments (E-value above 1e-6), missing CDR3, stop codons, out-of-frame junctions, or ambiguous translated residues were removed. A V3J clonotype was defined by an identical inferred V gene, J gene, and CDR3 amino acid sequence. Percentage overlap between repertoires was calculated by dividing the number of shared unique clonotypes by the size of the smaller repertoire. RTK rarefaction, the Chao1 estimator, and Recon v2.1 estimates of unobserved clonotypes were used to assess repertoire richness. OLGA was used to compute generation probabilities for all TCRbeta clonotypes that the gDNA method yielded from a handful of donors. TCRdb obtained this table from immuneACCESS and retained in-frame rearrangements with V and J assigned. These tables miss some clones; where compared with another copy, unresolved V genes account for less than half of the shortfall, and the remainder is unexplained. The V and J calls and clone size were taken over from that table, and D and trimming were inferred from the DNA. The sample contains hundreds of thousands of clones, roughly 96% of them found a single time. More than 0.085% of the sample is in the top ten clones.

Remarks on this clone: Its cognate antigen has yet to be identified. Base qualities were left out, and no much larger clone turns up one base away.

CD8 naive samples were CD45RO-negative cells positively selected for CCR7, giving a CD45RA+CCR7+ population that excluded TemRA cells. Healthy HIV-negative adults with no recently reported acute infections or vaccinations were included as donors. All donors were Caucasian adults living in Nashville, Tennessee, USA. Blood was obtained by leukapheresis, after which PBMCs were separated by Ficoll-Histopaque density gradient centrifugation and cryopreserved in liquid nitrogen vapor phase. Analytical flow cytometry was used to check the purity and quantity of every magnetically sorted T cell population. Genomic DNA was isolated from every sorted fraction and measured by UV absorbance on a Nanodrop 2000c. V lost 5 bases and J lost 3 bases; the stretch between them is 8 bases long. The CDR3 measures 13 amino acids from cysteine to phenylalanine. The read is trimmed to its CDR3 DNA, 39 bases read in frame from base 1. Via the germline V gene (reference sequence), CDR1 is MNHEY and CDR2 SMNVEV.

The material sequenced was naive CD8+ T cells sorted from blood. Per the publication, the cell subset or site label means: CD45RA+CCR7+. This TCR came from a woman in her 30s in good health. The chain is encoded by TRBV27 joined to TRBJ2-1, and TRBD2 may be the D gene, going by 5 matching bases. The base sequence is TGTGCCAGCAGTCCTACTAGCTACAATGAGCAGTTCTTC. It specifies CASSPTSYNEQFF.